Listed here are 15 T cell receptor beta chains from one sample, sequenced in a study of sequential checkpoint blockade in melanoma. Repertoires were generated with immunoSEQ multiplex PCR, while TCRdb's copy carries only in-frame clones and drops some. The sample consists of 18,000 or so clones, 50% to 65% of them appearing once. The treatment: randomized to nivolumab then ipilimumab (arm A) or the reverse (arm B). The sample here was CD8+ T cells sorted from blood (inferred from file names), taken from a patient given nivolumab and ipilimumab in sequence. The receptors stem from a human donor with melanoma.

The genes are TRBV6-6 and TRBJ2-3; weak D call: TRBD2 (5 bases). This CDR3 is built from 13 residues. Germline V gene data show CDR1 as MNHNY and CDR2 as SVGAGI (reference sequence). The ends were cut back, 11 bases at V and 5 bases at J, with 17 bases in the middle. CDR3 sequence reads: CAGRAGREDTQYF. DNA for the CDR3: TGTGCCGGGCGGGCAGGACGAGAAGATACGCAGTATTTT.

This clone was counted a few times. This sequence joins TRBV10-1 and TRBJ2-3; possibly TRBD2 for D (5 bases). The CDR3 is 15 amino acids. Germline V gene data show CDR1 as WNHNN and CDR2 as SYGVQD (reference sequence). The V gene lost 3 bases and the J gene lost 2 bases, with 12 bases spanning the gap. Here the CDR3 reads CASSDPGSNTDTQYF. In DNA form, the CDR3 reads TGCGCCAGCAGTGACCCGGGATCCAACACAGATACGCAGTATTTT.

J is TRBJ2-5 and V is TRBV7-2, with 7 bases fitting TRBD2. Germline CDR1 reads SGHTA; CDR2 reads FQGNSA. This CDR3 is 14 amino acids long. J lost 4 bases, V lost 7 bases, and 9 bases had no gene match. CDR3 region: CASMGLAGGETQYF. The CDR3 DNA reads as TGTGCCAGCATGGGTTTAGCGGGTGGAGAGACCCAGTACTTC.

This clone has a handful of counts. This chain uses TRBV6-1 with TRBJ1-2; D gene unclear. Germline V gene data show CDR1 as MNHNS and CDR2 as SASEGT. Trimming took 6 bases from V and 9 from J, leaving 23 bases between them. This CDR3 contains 15 residues. The DNA of the CDR3 is TGTGCCAGCAGCCTCGAACTGGGAGGCACCGCTCGCTACACCTTC. It translates to CASSLELGGTARYTF.

The gene calls are TRBV15 and TRBJ2-7; 10 bases fit TRBD1. Germline trimming cut 3 bases from V and 4 bases from J; bases unmatched to any gene: 3. The CDR3 runs to 14 residues. Looked up from germline, CDR1 is LNHNV and CDR2 is YYDKDF (reference sequence). CDR3 nucleotides: TGTGCCACCAGCAGCGGACAGGGGGAGTACGAGCAGTACTTC. Its translation is CATSSGQGEYEQYF.

Turning to this clone: This same CDR3 is encoded by further DNA sequences in the sample. The chain is built from TRBV19 and TRBJ1-1, with 7 bases aligning to TRBD1. The V and J ends lost 1 base and 8 bases, in that order; junction bases with no gene match: 7. Germline CDR1 reads LNHDA; CDR2 reads SQIVND (reference sequence). CDR3 length equals 14 residues. DNA of the CDR3: TGTGCCAGTAGTATAGGCAAACAGGGGAACGAAGCTTTCTTT. Its translation is CASSIGKQGNEAFF.

V gene TRBV19 combines with J gene TRBJ2-4, with TRBD2 matching over 7 bases. Unmatched junction bases numbered 1, after V lost 10 bases and J lost 7 bases. This CDR3 region has 10 residues. Per the germline V gene, CDR1 is LNHDA and CDR2 is SQIVND (reference sequence). The CDR3 DNA reads as TGTGCCACCGGGGGGAACATTCAGTACTTC. It codes for CATGGNIQYF.

This chain connects TRBV2 to TRBJ2-7, with D possibly TRBD1 on 5 matching bases. Germline V lookup: CDR1 SNHLY, CDR2 FYNNEI. The CDR3 is made up of 14 amino acids. V gave up 1 base and J gave up 2 bases, with 9 bases separating them. The CDR3: CASSEVDSTYEQYF. The CDR3 DNA reads as TGTGCCAGCAGTGAAGTCGACAGCACCTACGAGCAGTACTTC. Supplemented by reference TRBV2 and TRBJ2-7, the full variable domain reads EPEVTQTPSHQVTQMGQEVILRCVPISNHLYFYWYRQILGQKVEFLVSFYNNEISEKSEIFDDQFSVERPDGSNFTLKIRSTKLEDSAMYFCASSEVDSTYEQYFGPGTRLTVT.

For this clone: A much larger clone differs from this one at a single base, so this may be a read error. Other DNA sequences from this sample encode an identical CDR3 as well. The genes are TRBV7-9 and TRBJ2-7; 16 bases align to TRBD2. Germline V gene data show CDR1 as SEHNR and CDR2 as FQNEAQ (reference sequence). After removal of 1 base from V and 6 bases from J, the junction contained 9 bases not matched to a gene. The CDR3 sequence is 18 residues long. This chain's CDR3 is CASSLEGTSGRAFIEQYF. Written as DNA, the CDR3 is TGTGCCAGCAGCTTAGAGGGGACTAGCGGGAGGGCCTTCATCGAGCAGTACTTC.

This rearrangement joins TRBV28 to TRBJ1-1; D unclear. Germline values: CDR1 MDHEN, CDR2 SYDVKM. The V end lost 6 bases, the J end lost 0 bases, and 14 bases lay between the germline ends. The CDR3 has 15 amino acids. In DNA, the CDR3 is TGTGCCAGCAGGCCGGGAAAGATGATGAACACTGAAGCTTTCTTT. Its translation: CASRPGKMMNTEAFF.

This chain links TRBV6-5 with TRBJ2-5, with 7 bases aligning to TRBD1. CDR3 size: 14 residues. Trimming took 6 bases from V and 5 from J; bases not matched to a gene: 9. In germline, CDR1 is MNHEY, CDR2 SVGAGI. CDR3 amino acids: CASSLTGPGETQYF. In DNA, the CDR3 is TGTGCCAGCAGCTTGACAGGGCCGGGCGAGACCCAGTACTTC.

The chain joins TRBV4-2 to TRBJ2-7; 11 bases line up with TRBD2. The CDR3 runs 16 residues. CDR1 and CDR2 from the germline V gene are LGHNA and YNFKEQ. J was trimmed by 1 base and V by 0 bases; bases with no gene match: 2. The CDR3 DNA reads as TGTGCCAGCAGCCAAGAAGGGACTAGCGGATCCTACGAGCAGTACTTC. Its protein product is CASSQEGTSGSYEQYF.

The sample holds a few counts of this clone. This chain connects TRBV7-9 to TRBJ2-5; 9 positions match TRBD2. The V gene end was trimmed by 5 bases and the J gene end by 0 bases; junction bases not matched to a gene: 7. The CDR3 runs 16 residues. CDR1 and CDR2 (germline): SEHNR, FQNEAQ (reference sequence). This CDR3 reads CASSPPSGIYQETQYF. The CDR3 DNA reads as TGTGCCAGCAGCCCCCCTAGCGGGATCTACCAAGAGACCCAGTACTTC.

This clone has a single count. This chain uses TRBV7-3 with TRBJ1-6, with 7 positions matching TRBD1. V gave up 4 bases and J gave up 10 bases; unmatched junction bases: 10. CDR1 and CDR2 from the germline V gene are SGHTA and FQGTGA. The CDR3 has 15 residues. The chain's CDR3 is CASSSTGQVGSPLHF. CDR3 in DNA: TGTGCCAGCAGCTCGACAGGACAGGTTGGGTCACCCCTCCACTTT.

A remark on this clone: Other nucleotide sequences from this sample produce the same CDR3. V usage is TRBV19 and J usage is TRBJ2-7, with D perhaps TRBD2 (5 bases). CDR1 LNHDA and CDR2 SQIVND come from the germline V gene (reference sequence). This CDR3 has 15 residues. V was clipped by 3 bases and J by 4 bases, with 16 bases between them. The DNA for the CDR3 is TGTGCCAGTAGTATTGGGGTCCTAGCTGCTTACGAGCAGTACTTC. This sequence encodes CASSIGVLAAYEQYF.